This T cell receptor (beta chain) was recorded in a study of T cells in Graves' hyperthyroidism and ophthalmopathy. The CDR3 runs to 15 residues. The V gene's germline CDR1 is LNHDA and CDR2 SQIVND (reference sequence). The V and J ends lost 6 bases and 4 bases respectively, with 16 bases between them. Researchers took RNA transcripts and amplified the TCR beta CDR3 regions from them. Researchers ran a first-round RT-PCR on the TCR CDR3 using the HTBI primer set. Via MiXCR, TCRdb re-called the multiplex PCR reads, giving one row per CDR3 protein. The table has about 350,000 distinct CDR3 sequences, around 14% seen once. This clonotype was recorded many times.

The TCR was taken from a woman between 25 and 40 years old with Graves' hyperthyroidism. This chain links TRBV19 with TRBJ1-5; D might be TRBD1 (5 bases). The sequencing sample was made of blood. This CDR3 is CASRAREGNNQPQHF. The CDR3 DNA reads as TGTGCCAGTAGGGCCAGGGAGGGAAATAATCAGCCCCAGCATTTT.